The next 22 T cell receptor beta chains were all read from a single sample in a study of shared clonotypes between healthy human individuals. TCRdb keeps only in-frame clones here, not all; method: immunoSEQ multiplex PCR. The data show over a million clones, 95% to 97% seen once. Sequencing was done on a sample of naive CD4+ T cells sorted from blood. This sample's subset: CD45RA+ positively selected. These receptors were taken from a man aged 30 to 39 in good health.

This clone was detected only once. This chain joins TRBV19 and TRBJ2-7; D gene unclear. This CDR3 comprises 14 residues. V was shortened by 6 bases and J by 2 bases, with 14 bases between the two germline ends. From germline, CDR1 is LNHDA and CDR2 SQIVND (reference sequence). Here the CDR3 reads CASRSTGLPYEQYF. As DNA, the CDR3 is TGTGCCAGTAGGAGTACCGGGCTACCCTACGAGCAGTACTTC.

The genes are TRBV4-2 and TRBJ2-2; D is undetermined. The V and J ends lost 2 bases and 7 bases respectively, with 11 bases between them. Germline lookup yields CDR1 LGHNA and CDR2 YNFKEQ. The CDR3 spans 14 residues. CDR3 in amino acids: CASSQMTDGGELFF. CDR3 DNA: TGTGCCAGCAGCCAAATGACGGACGGCGGGGAGCTGTTTTTT.

This sequence joins TRBV11-3 and TRBJ2-2; either TRBD1 or TRBD2 may supply D (6 bases each). Germline CDR1 and CDR2: SGHNT and YENEEA. V shed 1 base and J shed 0 bases, with 12 bases lying between them. The CDR3 runs to 17 residues. CDR3 loop: CASSLGGGLANTGELFF. CDR3 in DNA: TGTGCCAGCAGCTTAGGAGGGGGGTTGGCGAACACCGGGGAGCTGTTTTTT.

The rearrangement joins TRBV5-1 to TRBJ1-1; 9 nucleotides line up with TRBD1. The CDR3 spans 17 residues. J was trimmed by 4 bases and V by 0 bases; bases with no gene match: 10. The V gene's germline CDR1 is SGHRS and CDR2 YFSETQ. The CDR3 loop is CASSLAYGRTGATEAFF. DNA for the CDR3: TGCGCCAGCAGCTTGGCCTATGGGAGGACAGGGGCCACTGAAGCTTTCTTT. Using reference TRBV5-1 and TRBJ1-1 for the parts outside the CDR3, the full variable domain is KAGVTQTPRYLIKTRGQQVTLSCSPISGHRSVSWYQQTPGQGLQFLFEYFSETQRNKGNFPGRFSGRQFSNSRSEMNVSTLELGDSALYLCASSLAYGRTGATEAFFGQGTRLTVV.

This sequence joins TRBV29-1 and TRBJ2-5; 8 bases line up with TRBD1. This CDR3 contains 13 residues. The germline gives CDR1 SQVTM, CDR2 ANQGSEA. V shed 4 bases, J shed 2 bases, and the junction held 3 bases outside the gene matches. CDR3 sequence (DNA): TGCAGCGTTGCAGGGGGCAGACAAGAGACCCAGTACTTC. It codes for CSVAGGRQETQYF.

This chain joins TRBV5-4 and TRBJ2-7; maybe TRBD1 (5 bases). V shed 7 bases and J shed 3 bases, with 11 bases lying between them. The CDR3 runs to 12 residues. CDR1 SGHNT and CDR2 YYREEE come from the germline V gene (reference sequence). As DNA, the CDR3 is TGTGCCAGCGGGGCAACAAGCTACGAGCAGTACTTC. It yields the protein CASGATSYEQYF.

The chain links TRBV14 to TRBJ2-1; the D gene is possibly TRBD1 (5 bases). The length of the CDR3 is 15 residues. V dropped 3 bases and J dropped 4 bases, with 13 bases sitting between them. CDR1 and CDR2 (germline): SGHDN, FVKESK. CDR3 in amino acids: CASSHQGKSYNEQFF. In nucleotides, the CDR3 is TGTGCCAGCAGCCATCAGGGCAAGAGTTACAATGAGCAGTTCTTC. The entire variable domain, with the rest obtained from reference TRBV14 and TRBJ2-1, is as follows: EAGVTQFPSHSVIEKGQTVTLRCDPISGHDNLYWYRRVMGKEIKFLLHFVKESKQDESGMPNNRFLAERTGGTYSTLKVQPAELEDSGVYFCASSHQGKSYNEQFFGPGTRLTVL.

The CDR3 DNA follows: TGTGCCAGCAGTTTTAAACCGGCCTACGAGCAGTACTTC. This translates into CASSFKPAYEQYF. V is TRBV27 and J is TRBJ2-7; D remains ambiguous. The ends were cut back, 3 bases at V and 2 bases at J, with 8 bases in the middle. CDR3 size: 13 residues. Looked up from germline, CDR1 is MNHEY and CDR2 is SMNVEV (reference sequence).

The chain recombines TRBV7-9 with TRBJ2-5; D uncertain. The CDR3 is 13 amino acids. Germline CDR1 SEHNR, CDR2 FQNEAQ (reference sequence). V was pared by 5 bases and J by 6 bases, with 13 bases between. This CDR3 reads CASSTPSRQTQYF. For the CDR3, the DNA is TGTGCCAGCAGCACCCCGTCTAGGCAGACCCAGTACTTC.

The chain carries TRBV29-1 and TRBJ1-3, with D unresolved. Germline V gives CDR1 SQVTM, CDR2 ANQGSEA. V was trimmed by 7 bases and J by 0 bases, leaving 10 bases between them. The CDR3 consists of 13 residues. The CDR3 bases are TGCAGCGCAAGGGTAACCTCTGGAAACACCATATATTTT. Protein: CSARVTSGNTIYF.

This chain connects TRBV12-5 to TRBJ2-3, with 8 bases that match TRBD1. The length of the CDR3 is 14 residues. V lost 7 bases to trimming and J lost 3 bases; unmatched junction nucleotides: 6. Looked up from germline, CDR1 is LGHNT and CDR2 is FRNRAP. The CDR3 region has the DNA TGTGCTAGTGCAGGGGGCGGTTGGACAGATACGCAGTATTTT. It translates to CASAGGGWTDTQYF.

Note on this clone: Other nucleotide sequences from this sample produce the same CDR3. The chain has TRBV18 and TRBJ2-1; D not certain. The CDR3 extends over 13 amino acids. Germline V CDR1 and CDR2: KGHSH, LQKENI. Trimming shortened V by 3 bases and J by 4 bases, and 7 bases separated the two germline ends. The CDR3 loop reads CASSPSVYNEQFF. DNA of the CDR3: TGTGCCAGCTCACCCAGCGTGTACAATGAGCAGTTCTTC.

Comment on this clone: The sample holds other DNA sequences that translate to the same CDR3. The genes are TRBV9 and TRBJ2-1; D gene uncertain. CDR1 is SGDLS and CDR2 is YYNGEE in the germline V gene. V was trimmed by 0 bases and J by 6 bases, leaving 7 bases between them. This CDR3 has 13 residues. This chain's CDR3 is CASSVGALNEQFF. The CDR3 nucleotides are TGTGCCAGCAGCGTAGGCGCTCTCAATGAGCAGTTCTTC.

This sequence joins TRBV19 and TRBJ2-7; no clear D gene. The CDR3 length is 14 residues. The V gene lost 4 bases and the J gene lost 0 bases, with 10 bases spanning the gap. CDR1 LNHDA and CDR2 SQIVND come from the germline V gene (reference sequence). The DNA of the CDR3 is TGTGCCAGTAGTAAGCAGGAGAGCTCCTACGAGCAGTACTTC. It is translated as CASSKQESSYEQYF.

V and J are TRBV11-2 and TRBJ2-1; D remains unclear. This CDR3 region has 14 residues. V was pared by 0 bases and J by 7 bases, with 10 bases between. Germline V CDR1 and CDR2: SGHAT, FQNNGV. The CDR3 loop reads CASSLDLLTNEQFF. The CDR3, as DNA: TGTGCCAGCAGCTTAGATTTACTTACAAATGAGCAGTTCTTC.

The rearrangement links TRBV28 to TRBJ2-7; TRBD2 is a possible D gene (6 bases). The length of the CDR3 is 14 residues. V was cut by 5 bases and J by 7 bases, with 18 bases left in between. The germline gives CDR1 MDHEN, CDR2 SYDVKM. CDR3 sequence (DNA): TGTGCCAGCAGTCGCGGGGACTTAGACGGTGAGCAGTACTTC. Amino acids: CASSRGDLDGEQYF.

The chain employs TRBV2 and TRBJ1-1; D gene uncertain. V lost 8 bases to trimming and J lost 0 bases, with 16 bases between them. The CDR3 covers 15 residues. Germline values: CDR1 SNHLY, CDR2 FYNNEI. CDR3 sequence (DNA): TGTGCCAGCGTCCGAGACGCAACTATGAACACTGAAGCTTTCTTT. Residues: CASVRDATMNTEAFF.

The V call is TRBV2, the J call TRBJ2-3; TRBD1 matches 7 bases. CDR3 length: 14 residues. J lost 4 bases, V lost 6 bases, and 7 bases had no gene match. Germline values: CDR1 SNHLY, CDR2 FYNNEI. CDR3 loop: CASRSRQGSDTQYF. The CDR3 DNA follows: TGTGCCAGCAGAAGCAGACAGGGCTCAGATACGCAGTATTTT.

This rearrangement joins TRBV6-1 to TRBJ2-1, with D perhaps matching TRBD2 (5 bases). Deletions cut 5 bases from V and 3 bases from J, with 14 bases between. CDR3 size: 15 residues. The germline CDR1 and CDR2 sequences are MNHNS and SASEGT. As DNA, the CDR3 is TGTGCCAGCAGTCCGCGGAGGCTCGACTACAATGAGCAGTTCTTC. Amino acid sequence: CASSPRRLDYNEQFF.

The V gene is TRBV7-9, the J gene TRBJ2-5; 7 bases fit TRBD1. The CDR3 covers 17 residues. Germline-derived CDR1 and CDR2 are SEHNR and FQNEAQ (reference sequence). The V and J ends lost 10 bases and 5 bases, in that order; junction bases with no gene match: 22. CDR3: CATGVRAKTGPLETQYF. CDR3 nucleotide sequence: TGTGCCACGGGCGTGAGGGCTAAGACAGGGCCCTTGGAGACCCAGTACTTC.

On this clone: Other DNA sequences from this sample encode an identical CDR3 as well. The chain links TRBV5-1 to TRBJ1-5; D not resolved. This CDR3 is built from 14 residues. V lost 4 bases to trimming and J lost 9 bases, with 17 bases between them. Germline loops: CDR1 SGHRS, CDR2 YFSETQ. The CDR3 DNA reads as TGCGCCAGCAGCCAACTCCCCGGACCAGGGCCCCAGCATTTT. It translates to CASSQLPGPGPQHF.

This chain connects TRBV29-1 to TRBJ2-6, with D perhaps TRBD1 or TRBD2 (5 bases each). Germline V lookup: CDR1 SQVTM, CDR2 ANQGSEA. CDR3 length equals 19 residues. The V gene lost 7 bases and the J gene lost 1 base, with 26 bases spanning the gap. CDR3 bases: TGCAGCGCCGCCGTCCTGCCATGGGGGAAGGGTTCTGGGGCCAACGTCCTGACTTTC. Its translation is CSAAVLPWGKGSGANVLTF.